What follows describes a single T cell receptor beta chain. Its target is not known. The CDR3 spans 17 residues. The trim removed 1 base at V and 5 bases at J, leaving 11 bases unmatched. Per germline, CDR1 SGHVS and CDR2 FQNEAQ. Naive CD8 cells, CD45RO-negative and positively selected for CCR7, excluded terminally differentiated effector memory CD45RA+ cells. This sample is drawn from a study of shared clonotypes between healthy human individuals. Study summary: For every donor, three CD4 naive, three CD4 memory, two CD8 naive and one CD8 memory plates were used. The study, taken as a whole, reports: Compared with memory subsets, naive subsets generally had larger estimated richness. The sole specimen, blood, was sampled, and tissue repertoires likely differ.

At deep level, the assay was performed. TCRdb keeps only in-frame clones here, not all; method: immunoSEQ multiplex PCR. The sample has millions of clones, less than 95% seen once. The rearrangement links TRBV7-8 to TRBJ2-1; 7 bases agree with TRBD2. The clonotype was recovered from a man in his late teens or twenties in good health. The sample was naive CD8+ T cells sorted from blood. The CDR3 DNA is TGTGCCAGCAGCTTAGTTCCCGCTAGCGGAGTCAACAATGAGCAGTTCTTC. Residues: CASSLVPASGVNNEQFF. Full variable domain (outside the CDR3, taken from reference TRBV7-8 and TRBJ2-1): GAGVSQSPRYKVAKRGQDVALRCDPISGHVSLFWYQQALGQGPEFLTYFQNEAQLDKSGLPSDRFFAERPEGSVSTLKIQRTQQEDSAVYLCASSLVPASGVNNEQFFGPGTRLTVL.